This T cell receptor beta chain was sequenced for a study of cytomegalovirus exposure and HLA in healthy donors. Turning to the study itself: The study placed 80% to 90% of its 398 genotyped donors in the Caucasian-associated ancestry cluster.

This clone was seen once. The CDR3 runs 11 residues. Germline-derived CDR1 and CDR2 are GTSNPN and SVGIG (reference sequence). Amplification used 60 Vbeta primers and 13 Jbeta primers. Assay: immunoSEQ multiplex PCR; the TCRdb copy retains only in-frame clones and omits some. Of around 250,000 clones in the sample, 70% to 90% were seen once. The V gene is TRBV30, the J gene TRBJ2-5; D is uncertain. The J call could be wrong; TRBJ2-7 is a better fit for the DNA end. The sequenced sample was PBMCs. The sequence was collected from a woman aged 55-70 years in good health and CMV-seropositive. CDR3 amino acids: CAWSPSYEQYF. CDR3 in DNA: TGTGCCTGGAGCCCCTCCTACGAGCAGTACTTC.